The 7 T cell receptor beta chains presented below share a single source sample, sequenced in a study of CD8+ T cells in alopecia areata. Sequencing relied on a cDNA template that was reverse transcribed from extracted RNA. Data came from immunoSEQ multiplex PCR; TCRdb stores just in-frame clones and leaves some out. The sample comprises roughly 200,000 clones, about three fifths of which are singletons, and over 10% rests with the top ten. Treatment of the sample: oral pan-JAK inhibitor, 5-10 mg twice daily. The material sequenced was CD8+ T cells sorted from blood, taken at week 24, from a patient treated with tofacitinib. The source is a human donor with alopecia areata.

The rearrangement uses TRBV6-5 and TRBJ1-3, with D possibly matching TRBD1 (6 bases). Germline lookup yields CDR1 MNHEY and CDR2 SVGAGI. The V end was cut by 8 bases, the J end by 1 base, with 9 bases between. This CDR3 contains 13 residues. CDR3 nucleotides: TGTGCCAGCTTGACAGGATCTGGAAACACCATATATTTT. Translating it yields CASLTGSGNTIYF.

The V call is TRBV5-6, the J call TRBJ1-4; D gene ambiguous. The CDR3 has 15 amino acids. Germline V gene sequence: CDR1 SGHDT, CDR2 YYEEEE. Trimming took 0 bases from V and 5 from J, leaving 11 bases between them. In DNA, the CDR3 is TGTGCCAGCAGCTTGGCCGGACGGCTGAATGAAAAACTGTTTTTT. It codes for CASSLAGRLNEKLFF.

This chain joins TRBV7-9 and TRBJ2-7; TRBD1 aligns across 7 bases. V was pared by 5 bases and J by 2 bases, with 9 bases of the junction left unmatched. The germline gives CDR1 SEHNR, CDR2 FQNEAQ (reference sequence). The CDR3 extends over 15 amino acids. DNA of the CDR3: TGTGCCAGCAGCCCCCGCTCGGACAGGACCTACGAGCAGTACTTC. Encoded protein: CASSPRSDRTYEQYF.

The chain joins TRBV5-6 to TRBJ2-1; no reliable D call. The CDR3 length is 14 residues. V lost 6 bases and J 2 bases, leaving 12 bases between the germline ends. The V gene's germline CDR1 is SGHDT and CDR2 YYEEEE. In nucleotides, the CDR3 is TGTGCCAGCATCAGTCCCCAGGCCTACAATGAGCAGTTCTTC. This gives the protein CASISPQAYNEQFF.

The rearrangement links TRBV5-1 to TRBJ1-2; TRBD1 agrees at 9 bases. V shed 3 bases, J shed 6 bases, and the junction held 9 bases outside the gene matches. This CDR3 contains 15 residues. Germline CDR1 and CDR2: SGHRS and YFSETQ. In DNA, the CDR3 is TGCGCCAGCAGCTACCGGGACAGGGTTGTTGATGGCTACACCTTC. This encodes CASSYRDRVVDGYTF.

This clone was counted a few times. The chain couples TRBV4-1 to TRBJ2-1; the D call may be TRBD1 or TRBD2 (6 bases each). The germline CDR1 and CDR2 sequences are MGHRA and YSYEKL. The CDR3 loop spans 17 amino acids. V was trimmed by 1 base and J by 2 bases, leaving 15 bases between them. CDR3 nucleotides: TGCGCCAGCAGCCAAGTCCTCCAGGGGAGGCCCTACAATGAGCAGTTCTTC. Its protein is CASSQVLQGRPYNEQFF.

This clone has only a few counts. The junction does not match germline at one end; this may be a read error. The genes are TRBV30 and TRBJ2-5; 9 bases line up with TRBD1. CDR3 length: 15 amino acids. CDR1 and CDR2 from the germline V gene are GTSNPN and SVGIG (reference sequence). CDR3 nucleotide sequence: TGCGCTTGTCCGGGACAGGGTGAGGAGAGGGAGACCCAGTACTTC. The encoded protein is CACPGQGEERETQYF.